The clone carrying this T cell receptor (beta chain) was observed a few times. Its cognate antigen is unknown. The source of the sample is a study of cytomegalovirus exposure and HLA in healthy donors. Whole-study findings and limits: Across donors, presence/absence analyses took sequencing depth to be roughly uniform.

PCR involved 60 Vbeta and 13 Jbeta primers. Some clones are missing from TCRdb's copy, which holds only in-frame ones; the method was immunoSEQ multiplex PCR. The table records about 140,000 clones, 65% to 80% of them present only once. CDR1 is SQVTM, CDR2 ANQGSEA, per germline. This CDR3 is built from 14 residues. J lost 8 bases, V lost 6 bases, and 10 bases had no gene match. This chain links TRBV29-1 with TRBJ1-2; 12 bases align to TRBD1. This TCR came from a woman between 45 and 60 years old in good health and CMV-seropositive. The sequencing sample was made of PBMCs. In nucleotides, the CDR3 is TGCAGCGTCGCCCCCGGGACAGGGGGCCGGGGCTACACCTTC. This gives the protein CSVAPGTGGRGYTF.